Here is one T cell receptor (beta chain) with its context. PCR was performed using 60 Vbeta and 13 Jbeta primers. Libraries were prepared by immunoSEQ multiplex PCR; TCRdb keeps only in-frame clonotypes and omits some of them. Of 150,000 or so clones listed, around 80% are singletons. Germline loops: CDR1 MDHEN, CDR2 SYDVKM. The CDR3 has 14 residues. V gave up 4 bases and J gave up 3 bases; unmatched junction bases: 6. The data derive from a study of cytomegalovirus exposure and HLA in healthy donors. The TCR comes from a woman aged 45-59 years in good health and CMV-seropositive. The J gene is TRBJ2-7, the V gene TRBV28; 7 positions agree with TRBD1. The sequencing input was PBMCs. The DNA for the CDR3 is TGTGCCAGCAGTTCGACAGGGTTCGACTACGAGCAGTACTTC. Protein product: CASSSTGFDYEQYF.